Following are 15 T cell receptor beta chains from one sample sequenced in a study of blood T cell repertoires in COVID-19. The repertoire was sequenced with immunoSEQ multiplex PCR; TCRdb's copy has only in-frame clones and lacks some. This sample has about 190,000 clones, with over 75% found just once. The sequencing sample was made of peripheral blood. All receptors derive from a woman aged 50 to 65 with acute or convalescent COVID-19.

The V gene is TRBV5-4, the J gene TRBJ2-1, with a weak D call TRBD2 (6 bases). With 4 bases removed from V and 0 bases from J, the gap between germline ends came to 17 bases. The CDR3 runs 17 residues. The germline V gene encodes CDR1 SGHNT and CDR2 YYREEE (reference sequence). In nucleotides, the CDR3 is TGTGCCAGCAGCCCCCGTAGCGGACCGAGCTCCTACAATGAGCAGTTCTTC. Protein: CASSPRSGPSSYNEQFF.

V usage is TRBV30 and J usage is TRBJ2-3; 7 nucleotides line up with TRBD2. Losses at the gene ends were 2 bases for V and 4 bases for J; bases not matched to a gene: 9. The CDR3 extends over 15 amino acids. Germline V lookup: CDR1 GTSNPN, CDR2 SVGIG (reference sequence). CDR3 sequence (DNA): TGTGCCTGGAGTAGTTTGGGTCTAGCGGCAGATACGCAGTATTTT. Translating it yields CAWSSLGLAADTQYF.

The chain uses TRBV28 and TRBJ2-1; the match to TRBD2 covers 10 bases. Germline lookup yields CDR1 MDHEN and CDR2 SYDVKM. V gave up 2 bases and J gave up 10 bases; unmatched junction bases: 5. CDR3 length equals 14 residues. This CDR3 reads CASSLRVSGGEQFF. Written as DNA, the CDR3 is TGTGCCAGCAGTTTACGGGTTAGCGGGGGGGAGCAGTTCTTC.

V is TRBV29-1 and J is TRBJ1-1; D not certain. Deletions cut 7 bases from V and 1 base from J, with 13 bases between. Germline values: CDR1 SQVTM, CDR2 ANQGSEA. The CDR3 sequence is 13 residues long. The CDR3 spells CSAATDWNTEAFF. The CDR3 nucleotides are TGCAGCGCCGCTACGGACTGGAACACTGAAGCTTTCTTT.

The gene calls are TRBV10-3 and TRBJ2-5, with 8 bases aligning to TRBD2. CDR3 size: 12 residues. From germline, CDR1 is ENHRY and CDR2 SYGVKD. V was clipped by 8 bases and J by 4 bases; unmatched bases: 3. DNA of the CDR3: TGTGCCATCGCGGCGGGAGGAGAGACCCAGTACTTC. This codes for CAIAAGGETQYF.

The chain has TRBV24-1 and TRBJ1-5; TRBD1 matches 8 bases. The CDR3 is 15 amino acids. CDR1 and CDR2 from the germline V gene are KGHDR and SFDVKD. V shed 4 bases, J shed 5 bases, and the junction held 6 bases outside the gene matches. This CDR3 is CATSETGARDQPQHF. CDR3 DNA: TGTGCCACCAGTGAGACAGGGGCCAGGGATCAGCCCCAGCATTTT.

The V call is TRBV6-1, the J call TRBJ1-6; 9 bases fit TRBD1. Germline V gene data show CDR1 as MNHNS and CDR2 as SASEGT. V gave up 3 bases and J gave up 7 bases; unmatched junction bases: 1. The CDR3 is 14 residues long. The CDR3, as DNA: TGTGCCAGCAGTGACGGGACAGGGAATTCACCCCTCCACTTT. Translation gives CASSDGTGNSPLHF.

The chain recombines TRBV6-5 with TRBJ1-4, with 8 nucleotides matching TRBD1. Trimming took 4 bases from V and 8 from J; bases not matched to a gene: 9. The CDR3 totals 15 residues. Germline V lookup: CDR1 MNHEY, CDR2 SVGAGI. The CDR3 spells CASSSWTGSEEKLFF. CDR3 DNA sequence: TGTGCCAGCAGTTCCTGGACAGGGTCTGAGGAAAAACTGTTTTTT.

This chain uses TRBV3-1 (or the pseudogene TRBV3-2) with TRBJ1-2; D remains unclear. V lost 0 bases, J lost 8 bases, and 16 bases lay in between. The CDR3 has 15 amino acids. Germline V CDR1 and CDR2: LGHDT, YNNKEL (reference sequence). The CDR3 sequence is CASSQDERRMEGYTF. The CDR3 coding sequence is TGTGCCAGCAGCCAAGATGAACGACGGATGGAGGGCTACACCTTC.

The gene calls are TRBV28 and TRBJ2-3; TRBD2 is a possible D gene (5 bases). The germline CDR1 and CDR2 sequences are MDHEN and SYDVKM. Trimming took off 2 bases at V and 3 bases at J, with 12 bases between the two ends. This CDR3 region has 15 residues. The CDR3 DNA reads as TGTGCCAGCAGTTTAGCCTGGGGAGATACAGATACGCAGTATTTT. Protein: CASSLAWGDTDTQYF.

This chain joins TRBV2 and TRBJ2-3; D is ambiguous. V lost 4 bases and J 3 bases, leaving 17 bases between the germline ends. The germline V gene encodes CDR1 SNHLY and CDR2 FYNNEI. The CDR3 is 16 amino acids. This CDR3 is CASSAPASRVTDTQYF. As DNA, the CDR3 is TGTGCCAGCAGTGCCCCGGCTAGTCGGGTGACAGATACGCAGTATTTT.

Here the CDR3 reads CASRTGFDTEAFF. The CDR3 region has the DNA TGTGCCAGCAGGACAGGGTTCGACACTGAAGCTTTCTTT. The rearrangement links TRBV6-5 to TRBJ1-1; 7 positions agree with TRBD1. Germline CDR1 reads MNHEY; CDR2 reads SVGAGI. J was trimmed by 3 bases and V by 6 bases; bases with no gene match: 4. The CDR3 consists of 13 residues.

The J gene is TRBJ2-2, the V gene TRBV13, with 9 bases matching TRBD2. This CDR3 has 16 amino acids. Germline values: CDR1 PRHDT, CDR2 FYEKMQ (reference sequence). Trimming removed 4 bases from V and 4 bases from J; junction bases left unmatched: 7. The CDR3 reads CASSSRAGGFTGELFF. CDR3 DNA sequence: TGTGCCAGCAGCTCCAGAGCGGGAGGCTTCACCGGGGAGCTGTTTTTT.

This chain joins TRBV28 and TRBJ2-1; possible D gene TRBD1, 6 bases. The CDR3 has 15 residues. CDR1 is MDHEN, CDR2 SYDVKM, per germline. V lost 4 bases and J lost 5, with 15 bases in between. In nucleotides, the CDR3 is TGTGCCAGCAGTTCCTCCGGGACATTTAACAATGAGCAGTTCTTC. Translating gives CASSSSGTFNNEQFF.

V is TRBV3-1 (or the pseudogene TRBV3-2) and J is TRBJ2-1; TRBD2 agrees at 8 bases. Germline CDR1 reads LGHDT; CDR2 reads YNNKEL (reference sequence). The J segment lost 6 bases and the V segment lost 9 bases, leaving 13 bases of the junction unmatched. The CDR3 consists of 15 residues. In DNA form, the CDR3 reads TGTGCCAGTGGGGTGGAGGCAGCGGGGGCCAATGAGCAGTTCTTC. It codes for CASGVEAAGANEQFF.